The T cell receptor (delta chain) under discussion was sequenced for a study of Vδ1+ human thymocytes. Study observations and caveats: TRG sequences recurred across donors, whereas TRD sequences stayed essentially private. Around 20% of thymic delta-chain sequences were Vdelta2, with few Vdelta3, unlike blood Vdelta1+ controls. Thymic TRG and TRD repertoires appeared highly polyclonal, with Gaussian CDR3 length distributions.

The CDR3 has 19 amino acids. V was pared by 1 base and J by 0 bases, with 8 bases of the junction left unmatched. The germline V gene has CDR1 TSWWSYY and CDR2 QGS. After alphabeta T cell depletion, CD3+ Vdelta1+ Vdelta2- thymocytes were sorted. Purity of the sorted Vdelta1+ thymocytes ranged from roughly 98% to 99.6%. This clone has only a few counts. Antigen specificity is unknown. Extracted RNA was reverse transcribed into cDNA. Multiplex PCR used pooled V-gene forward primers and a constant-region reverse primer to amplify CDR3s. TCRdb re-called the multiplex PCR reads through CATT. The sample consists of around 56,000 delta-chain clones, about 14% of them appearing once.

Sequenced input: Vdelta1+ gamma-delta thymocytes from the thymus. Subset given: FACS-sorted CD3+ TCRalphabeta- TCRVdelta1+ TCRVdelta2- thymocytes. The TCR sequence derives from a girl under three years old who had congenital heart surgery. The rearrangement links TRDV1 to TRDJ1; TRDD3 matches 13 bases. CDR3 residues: CALGEPRLGDTKYTDKLIF. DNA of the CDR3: TGTGCTCTTGGGGAACCTCGACTGGGGGATACGAAGTACACCGATAAACTCATCTTT.